These T cell receptor beta chains were read from a single sample in a study of post-analysis software for immune sequencing data. TCRdb re-called the PCR reads through MiXCR, storing one row per CDR3 protein. This table holds around 400,000 distinct CDR3 sequences, roughly 36% found once. Sequencing was done on a sample of blood. The receptors were sampled from a girl aged 5 to 17 with multiple sclerosis. The CDR3 runs from the conserved cysteine through the conserved F or W.

CDR3 protein: CASSSRGSGANVLTF
V gene: TRBV5-1
J gene: TRBJ2-6

CDR3 protein: CATSDFPGSYEQYF
V gene: TRBV24-1
J gene: TRBJ2-7

CDR3 protein: CASRGQGASGANVLTF
V gene: TRBV5-1
J gene: TRBJ2-6

CDR3 protein: CASSDVRQGWGSGYTF
V gene: TRBV6-1
J gene: TRBJ1-2

CDR3 protein: CATSRDWAGREEGYTF
V gene: TRBV15
J gene: TRBJ1-2

CDR3 protein: CASSFGPGLNQPQHF
V gene: TRBV7-2
J gene: TRBJ1-5

CDR3 protein: CSARDYTTSDTQYF
V gene: TRBV20-1
J gene: TRBJ2-3

CDR3 protein: CASSLSQAGNNEQFF
V gene: TRBV7-9
J gene: TRBJ2-1

CDR3 protein: CASSLARGGRPNEQFF
V gene: TRBV5-5
J gene: TRBJ2-1

CDR3 protein: CSAEWANEKLFF
V gene: TRBV20-1
J gene: TRBJ1-4

CDR3 protein: CASSLVGQANEKLFF
V gene: TRBV7-6
J gene: TRBJ1-4

CDR3 protein: CASSPGGGYNEQFF
V gene: TRBV5-1
J gene: TRBJ2-1

CDR3 protein: CASDRGRGTEAFF
V gene: TRBV6-1
J gene: TRBJ1-1

CDR3 protein: CASSPGTDAGYTF
V gene: TRBV6-5
J gene: TRBJ1-2

CDR3 protein: CASSPRGNHEQYF
V gene: TRBV3-1
J gene: TRBJ2-7

CDR3 protein: CVSSQETGGEQYF
V gene: TRBV3-1
J gene: NA